Below are 29 T cell receptor beta chains sequenced from a single sample in a study of OX40 agonist ivuxolimab in advanced cancers. TCRdb keeps only in-frame clones here, not all; method: immunoSEQ multiplex PCR. The table lists around 50,000 clones, around nine tenths of them singletons. The source was CD4+ or CD8+ T cells sorted from blood, collected in a trial of the OX40 agonist ivuxolimab. The source is an adult with an advanced solid tumor such as melanoma, head and neck, liver or kidney cancer.

The chain links TRBV7-8 to TRBJ2-7; 10 bases fit TRBD2. This CDR3 is built from 16 residues. CDR1 is SGHVS, CDR2 FQNEAQ, per germline. V lost 4 bases to trimming and J lost 6 bases; unmatched junction nucleotides: 12. CDR3 sequence (DNA): TGTGCCAGCAGCTCTAGACTAGCGGGTTCGGACTCCGAGCAGTACTTC. As protein: CASSSRLAGSDSEQYF.

The chain links TRBV10-1 to TRBJ2-2, with D unclear. V lost 8 bases and J 3 bases, leaving 10 bases between the germline ends. The CDR3 loop spans 13 amino acids. The germline CDR1 and CDR2 sequences are WNHNN and SYGVQD (reference sequence). The CDR3 nucleotides read TGCGCCAGCCAAATTCAGTACACCGGGGAGCTGTTTTTT. It yields the protein CASQIQYTGELFF.

The chain is built from TRBV19 and TRBJ1-1, with TRBD1 identical over 7 bases. The CDR3 is 13 amino acids. Germline V gives CDR1 LNHDA, CDR2 SQIVND (reference sequence). Trimming took 2 bases from V and 8 from J; bases not matched to a gene: 5. The CDR3 DNA sequence: TGTGCCAGTAGTATAAACAGGGGTTCGGAAGCTTTCTTT. It specifies CASSINRGSEAFF.

This clone has more than one count but fewer than ten. One end of the junction does not line up with germline, which may come from a read error. V gene TRBV7-7 combines with J gene TRBJ2-2; D not resolved. The CDR3 extends over 14 amino acids. Germline V gene lookup returns CDR1 SSHAT and CDR2 FNYEAQ (reference sequence). The CDR3 bases are TGTGCTAGCAGCTTAGCCCAGAACACCGGGGAGCTGTTTTTT. Amino acid sequence: CASSLAQNTGELFF. Complete variable domain (other parts from reference TRBV7-7 and TRBJ2-2): GAGVSQSPRYKVTKRGQDVTLRCDPISSHATLYWYQQALGQGPEFLTYFNYEAQPDKSGLPSDRFSAERPEGSISTLTIQRTEQRDSAMYRCASSLAQNTGELFFGEGSRLTVL.

The chain has TRBV10-3 and TRBJ2-3; D might be TRBD1 (7 bases). Germline V lookup: CDR1 ENHRY, CDR2 SYGVKD. This CDR3 has 16 residues. The germline V and J ends were trimmed by 10 bases and 2 bases, with 22 bases remaining between them. Written as DNA, the CDR3 is TGTGCCACCAAGATCCGGGGGACAGACAACACAGATACGCAGTATTTT. It is translated as CATKIRGTDNTDTQYF.

The chain recombines TRBV14 with TRBJ1-1; D remains unclear. The CDR3 length is 13 residues. With 6 bases removed from V and 1 base from J, the gap between germline ends came to 9 bases. Germline V gene sequence: CDR1 SGHDN, CDR2 FVKESK. CDR3 residues: CASSSGGNTEAFF. The DNA of the CDR3 is TGTGCCAGCAGTAGCGGTGGGAACACTGAAGCTTTCTTT.

The chain employs TRBV5-4 and TRBJ2-3, with TRBD2 matching 11 bases. V shed 4 bases, J shed 2 bases, and the junction held 6 bases outside the gene matches. CDR3 length: 16 amino acids. Germline V lookup: CDR1 SGHNT, CDR2 YYREEE (reference sequence). CDR3 residues: CASSLKLAGDTDTQYF. CDR3 in DNA: TGTGCCAGCAGCCTCAAACTAGCGGGAGACACAGATACGCAGTATTTT.

The CDR3 region is CASTSWAVNTGELFF. The CDR3 region has the DNA TGTGCCAGCACCTCTTGGGCAGTGAACACCGGGGAGCTGTTTTTT. The chain links TRBV7-9 to TRBJ2-2, with unresolved D. The CDR3 runs to 15 residues. V lost 7 bases and J lost 1, with 13 bases in between. Germline V CDR1 and CDR2: SEHNR, FQNEAQ (reference sequence).

V is TRBV7-2 and J is TRBJ1-3; D is undetermined. The V and J ends lost 4 bases and 4 bases respectively, with 8 bases between them. CDR1 is SGHTA, CDR2 FQGNSA, per germline. The CDR3 extends over 13 amino acids. CDR3 protein: CASSSTNGNTIYF. The CDR3 DNA reads as TGTGCCAGCAGCTCGACCAACGGAAACACCATATATTTT.

The CDR3 nucleotides read TGTGCCTGGGACGGGACGGATGCTGAAAAACTGTTTTTT. Its protein is CAWDGTDAEKLFF. The rearrangement uses TRBV30 and TRBJ1-4; tentatively, D is TRBD1 (5 bases). This CDR3 is built from 13 residues. The germline V gene encodes CDR1 GTSNPN and CDR2 SVGIG (reference sequence). V gave up 5 bases and J gave up 7 bases, with 14 bases separating them.

The chain links TRBV5-6 to TRBJ1-2, with D maybe TRBD1 (6 bases). This CDR3 spans 14 amino acids. The germline gives CDR1 SGHDT, CDR2 YYEEEE. Trimming took off 5 bases at V and 4 bases at J, with 15 bases between the two ends. CDR3 residues: CASRLGQSAYGYTF. Here the CDR3 DNA reads TGTGCCAGCAGGCTAGGACAGTCTGCCTATGGCTACACCTTC.

In this sample, this clone turned up once. The chain has TRBV7-3 and TRBJ2-5; 8 bases line up with TRBD1. The CDR3 is made up of 13 amino acids. Germline V gene lookup returns CDR1 SGHTA and CDR2 FQGTGA. The ends lost 5 bases at V and 7 bases at J; junction bases unmatched: 6. CDR3 in DNA: TGTGCCAGCAGCCCAGGGGGCAGCGGGACCCAGTACTTC. This codes for CASSPGGSGTQYF. The variable domain in full, completed from reference TRBV7-3 and TRBJ2-5, reads GAGVSQTPSNKVTEKGKYVELRCDPISGHTALYWYRQSLGQGPEFLIYFQGTGAADDSGLPNDRFFAVRPEGSVSTLKIQRTERGDSAVYLCASSPGGSGTQYFGPGTRLLVL.

The V call is TRBV10-3, the J call TRBJ2-7; a possible D gene is TRBD2 (7 bases). There are 14 residues in the CDR3. The V gene's germline CDR1 is ENHRY and CDR2 SYGVKD. V lost 5 bases and J 0 bases, leaving 11 bases between the germline ends. The CDR3 DNA reads TGTGCCATCAGTAAGGGGGAGGGCTCCTACGAGCAGTACTTC. It codes for CAISKGEGSYEQYF.

The gene calls are TRBV28 and TRBJ2-2; 8 bases match TRBD2. This CDR3 contains 15 residues. CDR1 is MDHEN, CDR2 SYDVKM, per germline. V was pared by 2 bases and J by 3 bases, with 2 bases of the junction left unmatched. Here the CDR3 reads CASSLGLADTGELFF. The CDR3 nucleotides are TGTGCCAGCAGTTTAGGACTAGCAGACACCGGGGAGCTGTTTTTT. The full variable domain, with the rest looked up from reference TRBV28 and TRBJ2-2, is DVKVTQSSRYLVKRTGEKVFLECVQDMDHENMFWYRQDPGLGLRLIYFSYDVKMKEKGDIPEGYSVSREKKERFSLILESASTNQTSMYLCASSLGLADTGELFFGEGSRLTVL.

V and J are TRBV10-3 and TRBJ1-1; a possible D gene is TRBD1 (5 bases). The V and J ends lost 7 bases and 0 bases respectively, with 12 bases between them. The CDR3 extends over 14 amino acids. Germline CDR1 ENHRY, CDR2 SYGVKD. CDR3: CAINGQDVNTEAFF. The CDR3 nucleotides are TGTGCCATCAACGGACAAGACGTGAACACTGAAGCTTTCTTT.

The chain combines TRBV5-4 with TRBJ2-3, with 9 bases lining up with TRBD1. The germline gives CDR1 SGHNT, CDR2 YYREEE (reference sequence). This CDR3 spans 15 amino acids. J gave up 6 bases and V 4 bases, and 9 bases lay outside the gene matches. DNA for the CDR3: TGTGCCAGCAGCCATCCGGGACAGGGCCCCGATACGCAGTATTTT. Protein sequence: CASSHPGQGPDTQYF.

This clone is medium-sized within its sample. This chain links TRBV30 with TRBJ1-2; the D gene is possibly TRBD1 (5 bases). CDR1 and CDR2 (germline): GTSNPN, SVGIG (reference sequence). Trimming removed 1 base at V and 9 bases at J, with 12 bases between. The CDR3 spans 12 residues. The CDR3 nucleotides read TGTGCCTGGAGTGGAGACGGGGGAAGCTACACCTTC. It specifies CAWSGDGGSYTF.

The J gene is TRBJ2-2, the V gene TRBV11-2, with 13 nucleotides matching TRBD2. J gave up 4 bases and V 5 bases, and 4 bases lay outside the gene matches. CDR1 SGHAT and CDR2 FQNNGV come from the germline V gene. This CDR3 spans 16 amino acids. The CDR3 bases are TGTGCCAGCAGCCTTGGACTAGCGGGGGTCACCGGGGAGCTGTTTTTT. Amino acid sequence: CASSLGLAGVTGELFF.

The V and J genes are TRBV5-1 and TRBJ1-1; a possible D gene is TRBD1 (5 bases). V was trimmed by 4 bases and J by 5 bases, leaving 12 bases between them. CDR3 length: 13 amino acids. CDR1 and CDR2 from the germline V gene are SGHRS and YFSETQ. The DNA of the CDR3 is TGCGCCAGCAGCATAACAGGTCGGACTGAAGCTTTCTTT. Residues: CASSITGRTEAFF.

V is TRBV9 and J is TRBJ2-5; 15 nucleotides line up with TRBD2. The germline CDR1 and CDR2 sequences are SGDLS and YYNGEE. The CDR3 consists of 16 residues. With V trimmed by 4 bases and J by 2 bases, 3 bases remained unmatched. The CDR3 region has the DNA TGTGCCAGCAGCTCCGGACTAGCGGGAGGGCAAGAGACCCAGTACTTC. As protein: CASSSGLAGGQETQYF.

The gene calls are TRBV5-1 and TRBJ1-3; 10 bases are a match to TRBD1. In germline, CDR1 is SGHRS, CDR2 YFSETQ. J lost 7 bases, V lost 0 bases, and 1 base had no gene match. CDR3 length: 14 residues. The CDR3 bases are TGCGCCAGCAGCTTGGGGGACAGGGGCAACACCATATATTTT. Residues: CASSLGDRGNTIYF.

CDR3 residues: CASSGTGAHIYEQYF. In nucleotides, the CDR3 is TGTGCCAGCAGTGGAACAGGGGCCCACATCTACGAGCAGTACTTC. V usage is TRBV6-1 and J usage is TRBJ2-7, with 7 bases fitting TRBD1. With V trimmed by 4 bases and J by 3 bases, 9 bases remained unmatched. Germline values: CDR1 MNHNS, CDR2 SASEGT. The CDR3 consists of 15 residues.

The genes are TRBV10-1 and TRBJ2-5; D remains ambiguous. This CDR3 has 14 residues. Germline CDR1 reads WNHNN; CDR2 reads SYGVQD (reference sequence). Trimming pared 3 bases from V and 4 bases from J, leaving 12 bases between. The CDR3 loop reads CASSDGSGSETQYF. DNA of the CDR3: TGCGCCAGCAGTGATGGGTCCGGGTCAGAGACCCAGTACTTC.

The table lists this clone with a few counts. The chain employs TRBV7-8 and TRBJ2-1; 7 bases align to TRBD2. The CDR3 sequence is 16 residues long. Trimming took 5 bases from V and 5 from J; bases not matched to a gene: 12. Germline values: CDR1 SGHVS, CDR2 FQNEAQ. The CDR3 coding sequence is TGTGCCAGCAGCAATACGGGACTAACGAACCACAATGAGCAGTTCTTC. As protein: CASSNTGLTNHNEQFF. The variable domain in full, completed from reference TRBV7-8 and TRBJ2-1, reads GAGVSQSPRYKVAKRGQDVALRCDPISGHVSLFWYQQALGQGPEFLTYFQNEAQLDKSGLPSDRFFAERPEGSVSTLKIQRTQQEDSAVYLCASSNTGLTNHNEQFFGPGTRLTVL.

The CDR3 protein is CASSTPGGKNIQYF. The CDR3 nucleotides are TGTGCCAGCAGTACCCCAGGGGGCAAAAACATTCAGTACTTC. The J gene is TRBJ2-4, the V gene TRBV28, with 7 nucleotides matching TRBD1. CDR3 length: 14 amino acids. V lost 5 bases, J lost 3 bases, and 4 bases stayed unmatched. Germline CDR1 and CDR2: MDHEN and SYDVKM.

This sequence joins TRBV28 and TRBJ2-1; unclear D gene. From germline, CDR1 is MDHEN and CDR2 SYDVKM. Trimming took off 5 bases at V and 3 bases at J, with 8 bases between the two ends. This CDR3 has 13 residues. The CDR3 DNA reads as TGTGCCAGCAGTACGGCAGGCTACAATGAGCAGTTCTTC. Its protein is CASSTAGYNEQFF. The entire variable domain, with the rest obtained from reference TRBV28 and TRBJ2-1, is as follows: DVKVTQSSRYLVKRTGEKVFLECVQDMDHENMFWYRQDPGLGLRLIYFSYDVKMKEKGDIPEGYSVSREKKERFSLILESASTNQTSMYLCASSTAGYNEQFFGPGTRLTVL.

This clone was seen once. The chain has TRBV5-1 and TRBJ2-7; a possible D gene is TRBD2 (5 bases). With 4 bases removed from V and 3 bases from J, the gap between germline ends came to 11 bases. This CDR3 contains 13 residues. Looked up from germline, CDR1 is SGHRS and CDR2 is YFSETQ. The CDR3 here is CASSPGRDYEQYF. CDR3 DNA: TGCGCCAGCAGCCCCGGACGGGACTACGAGCAGTACTTC.

The chain has TRBV5-4 and TRBJ2-2, with D perhaps matching TRBD2 (5 bases). Germline CDR1 is SGHNT and CDR2 is YYREEE (reference sequence). V lost 2 bases and J 4 bases, leaving 9 bases between the germline ends. This CDR3 is 14 amino acids long. The CDR3 loop reads CASSFYGITGELFF. The CDR3 nucleotides read TGTGCCAGCAGCTTTTACGGGATCACCGGGGAGCTGTTTTTT.

V usage is TRBV28 and J usage is TRBJ1-5; D is unclear. Germline values: CDR1 MDHEN, CDR2 SYDVKM. The V and J ends lost 8 bases and 2 bases respectively, with 16 bases between them. This CDR3 spans 15 amino acids. The CDR3 region has the DNA TGTGCCAGCGCTCAAGGCGGTGGAGGCAATCAGCCCCAGCATTTT. Protein: CASAQGGGGNQPQHF.